The entry below gives a single T cell receptor beta chain sequence along with its context. Its antigen is unidentified. The sample originates from a study of cytomegalovirus exposure and HLA in healthy donors. TCRdb's copy holds only in-frame clones and misses some; the assay was immunoSEQ multiplex PCR. Of 250,000 to 350,000 clones listed, just over 85% were seen once; the top ten hold around 0.8%. CDR1 and CDR2 (germline): SQVTM, ANQGSEA. V lost 7 bases to trimming and J lost 8 bases, with 18 bases between them. The CDR3 sequence is 13 residues long. Study outcomes and limitations: Cytomegalovirus-associated TCR beta chains were listed, numbering more than 150.

Input material: PBMCs. The chain is built from TRBV29-1 and TRBJ2-1, with D perhaps matching TRBD1 (5 bases). The TCR was taken from a woman between 18 and 29 years old in good health and CMV-seronegative. In DNA form, the CDR3 reads TGCAGCGCCCTGGGCCAGGGTTTGGATGAGCAGTTCTTC. This gives the protein CSALGQGLDEQFF.